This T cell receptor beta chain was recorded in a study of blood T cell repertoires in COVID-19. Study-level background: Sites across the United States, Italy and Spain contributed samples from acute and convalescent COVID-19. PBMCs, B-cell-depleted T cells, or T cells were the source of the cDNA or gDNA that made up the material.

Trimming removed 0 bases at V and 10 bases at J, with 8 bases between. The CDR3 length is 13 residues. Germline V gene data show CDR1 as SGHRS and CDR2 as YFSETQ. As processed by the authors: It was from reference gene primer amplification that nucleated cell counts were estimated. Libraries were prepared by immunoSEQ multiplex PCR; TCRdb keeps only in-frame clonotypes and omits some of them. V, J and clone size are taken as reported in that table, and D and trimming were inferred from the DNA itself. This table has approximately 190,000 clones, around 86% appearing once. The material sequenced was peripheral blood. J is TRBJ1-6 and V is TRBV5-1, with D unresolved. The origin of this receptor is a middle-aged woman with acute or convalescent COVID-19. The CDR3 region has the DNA TGCGCCAGCAGCTTGGACGGAGAATCACCCCTCCACTTT. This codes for CASSLDGESPLHF.